This record covers a single TCR beta chain. The antigen it binds to is not known. No quality values exist for individual bases; no much larger clone is one base distant. Library generation was performed with the immunoSEQ multiplex PCR assay. Around 9.9 x 10^4 TCR templates per sample were assayed by the deep sequencing platform. Genomic DNA extracted from sorted T cells was used for TCRbeta CDR3 sequencing. The study's processing was this. Clonal analysis of TCRbeta CDR3 data was done in the R programming language. Alloreactive CD4+ and CD8+ clones were defined by comparing unstimulated samples with post-reaction CFSE-low samples. By matching sequences to the repertoires of sorted unstimulated Treg and non-Treg cells, each alloreactive CD4+ clone was assigned a regulatory or non-regulatory origin. Entries here come from immuneACCESS through TCRdb and include only in-frame sequences with V and J called. Some clones fail to appear in such tables; in the studies checked, an unresolved V gene covers under half of the shortfall, and the cause of the remainder is unknown. D and trimming were read from the DNA, whereas the V and J calls and clone size are those reported in that table. The sample profile shows around 95,000 clones; around 92% of them were found once. The top ten hold over 0.12% of the sample.

This record belongs to a study of siplizumab effects on memory and regulatory T cells (dated by TCRdb to the late 2010s). Concerning the study at large: The study examined how the anti-CD2 antibody siplizumab affects alloreactive T-cell subsets in allogeneic mixed lymphocyte reactions built from human PBMCs. What the work shows at the level of the full study, not this receptor alone: Whether proliferating Tregs from siplizumab cultures were suppressive was not functionally confirmed. The cumulative frequency of alloreactive sequences that could be traced back to unstimulated CD4+ memory T cells was significantly reduced by siplizumab. Among mappable alloreactive CD4+ clones, an average Treg-derived fraction of 68.8% was observed with siplizumab, compared with 25% to 30% in control reactions. Unstimulated naive T cells appeared more diverse than memory T cells, and naive cells seemed to contribute substantially to the alloresponse. Because sequences at frequencies below about 10^-5 were poorly captured, only a minor fraction of alloreactive clones could be mapped back to unstimulated subsets. A naive or memory phenotype could not be assigned to roughly 75-96% of proliferating CD4+ or CD8+ clones.

The germline V gene encodes CDR1 SGDLS and CDR2 YYNGEE. The CDR3 runs 15 residues from the cysteine to the phenylalanine. Only the CDR3 region is kept as DNA, spanning 45 bases read in frame from base 1. The junction carries 13 bases between V and J, which are trimmed by 4 bases and 0 bases respectively. Sorted unstimulated T cells, along with proliferating T cells recovered from mixed lymphocyte reactions, underwent TCRbeta CDR3 sequencing. Fresh whole blood from under 13 HLA-typed healthy donors was used as the source from which PBMCs were isolated. The sample taken for sequencing was CD4+ T cells sorted from blood. The TCR originated in a human donor in good health. The V and J genes are TRBV9 and TRBJ1-1; a weak D assignment points to TRBD1 (6 bases agree). The DNA sequence is as follows: TGTGCCAGCAGCCCAGGAGGGGGGGTGAACACTGAAGCTTTCTTT. Translated, it gives CASSPGGGVNTEAFF.